This is a list of T cell receptor beta chains from one sample in a study of cytomegalovirus exposure and HLA in healthy donors. Sequencing was performed with immunoSEQ multiplex PCR; in TCRdb, only in-frame clones are kept and a portion is missing. Here the sample spans 95,000 to 150,000 clones, less than 20% being singletons. Material: PBMCs. These TCRs come from a woman under 30 in good health and CMV-seronegative. The CDR3 runs from the conserved cysteine through the conserved F or W. The D gene is left open where the match is weak. Clone size is stated in some rows and not others, as once, few, many or a class when expanded.

cdr3_nt,cdr3_aa,d_call,clone_size,j_call,v_call
TGTGCCAGCAGGCGACAGGGTTCCCCTTCCTACGAGCAGTACTTC,CASRRQGSPSYEQYF,TRBD1,few,TRBJ2-7,TRBV6-1
TGTGCCAGCCTAACACCGCAGGGGGTGAACACTGAAGCTTTCTTT,CASLTPQGVNTEAFF,TRBD1,few,TRBJ1-1,TRBV7-9
TGTGCCAGCAGCTTAGCGACCGAGGGCCTCAATGAAAAACTGTTTTTT,CASSLATEGLNEKLFF,-,few,TRBJ1-4,TRBV5-4
TGCGCCAGCAGCCACCCCCCTCTCAGCTCTGGAAACACCATATATTTT,CASSHPPLSSGNTIYF,-,few,TRBJ1-3,TRBV4-1
TGTGCCAGCAGCGGCCTGGGGGGTTACGAGCAGTACTTC,CASSGLGGYEQYF,-,-,TRBJ2-7,TRBV5-4
TGTGCCAGCAGGGTGGGACAGCCGGGCAATCAGCCCCAGCATTTT,CASRVGQPGNQPQHF,TRBD1,-,TRBJ1-5,TRBV28
TGTGCCAGCAGCGTAGAAGCGGCAACTACCTACGAGCAGTACTTC,CASSVEAATTYEQYF,-,few,TRBJ2-7,TRBV9
TGTGCCAGCAGCCTGACTAGCGGCGAGCAGTACTTC,CASSLTSGEQYF,TRBD2,few,TRBJ2-7,TRBV7-2
TGTGCCACCAGCAGAGGCGTAACTGGAAACACCATATATTTT,CATSRGVTGNTIYF,-,-,TRBJ1-3,TRBV15
TGTGCCAAAACAGGTTCCAGACTCTATGGCTACACCTTC,CAKTGSRLYGYTF,-,once,TRBJ1-2,TRBV5-3
TGTGCCAGTAGTACAGGGGCGAGTGATGGCTACACCTTC,CASSTGASDGYTF,-,-,TRBJ1-2,TRBV19
TGTGCCAGCAGACCGGGACAGATACCCGGGGAGCTGTTTTTT,CASRPGQIPGELFF,TRBD1,-,TRBJ2-2,TRBV6-1
TGTGCCAGTAGTATAGCGCCCGGTACGTTGAACGAGCAGTACTTC,CASSIAPGTLNEQYF,-,-,TRBJ2-7,TRBV19
TGTGCCAGTAGTATGGGCTGGAACACTGAAGCTTTCTTT,CASSMGWNTEAFF,-,few,TRBJ1-1,TRBV19
TGTGCCAGGCGACTAGCGGGAGGCCTCCTTAACTACGAGCAGTACTTC,CARRLAGGLLNYEQYF,TRBD2,few,TRBJ2-7,TRBV7-3
TGTGCCTGGAGTGGCCTAACCCAAAATCAGCCCCAGCATTTT,CAWSGLTQNQPQHF,-,-,TRBJ1-5,TRBV30
TGTGCCAGCAGCTTGCCCGGGAGTAGCACAGATACGCAGTATTTT,CASSLPGSSTDTQYF,-,-,TRBJ2-3,TRBV7-9
TGTGCCAGCTTCAGGGGTACCGGGGAGCTGTTTTTT,CASFRGTGELFF,-,-,TRBJ2-2,TRBV7-9
TGCGCCAGCAGCCCTCGCGGGACAGGAATGAACACCGGGGAGCTGTTTTTT,CASSPRGTGMNTGELFF,TRBD1,-,TRBJ2-2,TRBV4-1
TGTGCCAGCAGTGTCGCTAGCGGCCTAGGTGGGGCAGATACGCAGTATTTT,CASSVASGLGGADTQYF,TRBD2,-,TRBJ2-3,TRBV2
TGTGCCAGCAGTACAGGGTGGGGGAACTATGGCTACACCTTC,CASSTGWGNYGYTF,-,few,TRBJ1-2,TRBV6-1
TGTGCCAGCAGCCTAATAGGGACAGGGGGCACTGAAGCTTTCTTT,CASSLIGTGGTEAFF,TRBD1,few,TRBJ1-1,TRBV5-6
TGTGCCAGCAGTTTATCGGGAGGGGGGAATGAAAAACTGTTTTTT,CASSLSGGGNEKLFF,-,-,TRBJ1-4,TRBV27
TGCGCCAGCAGCCACCCCTCGGGAGGGAACACTGAAGCTTTCTTT,CASSHPSGGNTEAFF,-,few,TRBJ1-1,TRBV5-1
TGTGCCAGCTCACCATTAGCGGGACCGGGAGAGACCCAGTACTTC,CASSPLAGPGETQYF,TRBD2,-,TRBJ2-5,TRBV18
TGTGCCAGCAGCTTAGTCAGGGCCTTGGACTATGGCTACACCTTC,CASSLVRALDYGYTF,-,-,TRBJ1-2,TRBV7-9
TGTGCCACCAGCAGAGATCGCAGTGGACGAACAGGGGTGTACACTGAAGCTTTCTTT,CATSRDRSGRTGVYTEAFF,TRBD1,-,TRBJ1-1,TRBV15
TGTGCCAATTTCGCAGGAAGGAACACTGAAGCTTTCTTT,CANFAGRNTEAFF,-,-,TRBJ1-1,TRBV19
TGTGCCAGCAGCCTCGACAGGGGATACAATGAGCAGTTCTTC,CASSLDRGYNEQFF,TRBD1,few,TRBJ2-1,TRBV6-5
TGCGCCAGCAGCTGGGGAGTGACCAGCGAGCAGTACTTC,CASSWGVTSEQYF,-,-,TRBJ2-7,TRBV5-1
TGTGCCAGCAGCTCCCCGGGACAGGGATACAATGAGCAGTTCTTC,CASSSPGQGYNEQFF,TRBD1,-,TRBJ2-1,TRBV11-2
TGTGCCAGTAGTATTGTGGCTAGCGGGGTCACCCACAATGAGCAGTTCTTC,CASSIVASGVTHNEQFF,TRBD2,-,TRBJ2-1,TRBV19
TGTGCCAGCAGCGCGGGACTAGCCCGAACCGATTACAATGAGCAGTTCTTC,CASSAGLARTDYNEQFF,TRBD2,-,TRBJ2-1,TRBV9
TGTGCCAGTAGTATAGTTCCAGGGCCGTATAGCAATCAGCCCCAGCATTTT,CASSIVPGPYSNQPQHF,-,-,TRBJ1-5,TRBV19
TGTGCCAGCAGTAGCCGGACAGGGCCAGATACGCAGTATTTT,CASSSRTGPDTQYF,TRBD1,few,TRBJ2-3,TRBV28
TGTGCCAGCAGTTTGACGGGGTCCTATCAGCCCCAGCATTTT,CASSLTGSYQPQHF,-,few,TRBJ1-5,TRBV7-2
TGTGCCTGGAGGGCAGGAACCTGGGGGACTACCTACGAGCAGTACTTC,CAWRAGTWGTTYEQYF,TRBD2,-,TRBJ2-7,TRBV30
TGTGCCATCAGTGAGATCGGACAGGGGGAGAACACTGAAGCTTTCTTT,CAISEIGQGENTEAFF,TRBD1,few,TRBJ1-1,TRBV10-3
TGCGCCAGCAGCCAAGGTCAGGGGGTTTACAATGAGCAGTTCTTC,CASSQGQGVYNEQFF,TRBD1,-,TRBJ2-1,TRBV4-1
TGTGCCAGCAGCTCTAGAGGGGGCGCGGGGGAGACCCAGTACTTC,CASSSRGGAGETQYF,-,few,TRBJ2-5,TRBV11-3
TGTGCCAGCAGTTACGCGAGGAACCAAGAGACCCAGTACTTC,CASSYARNQETQYF,-,-,TRBJ2-5,TRBV6-6
TGCGCCAGCAGCTTGGAGGGACTAGCGGGATATCCGAGCAATGAGCAGTTCTTC,CASSLEGLAGYPSNEQFF,TRBD2,-,TRBJ2-1,TRBV5-1
TGTGCCAGCAGCCTTTGGCCTCGCGGTGAAGCTTTCTTT,CASSLWPRGEAFF,-,-,TRBJ1-1,TRBV7-9
TGTGCCAGCACCTTTTTAGCGGGGACGGACTCCTACGAGCAGTACTTC,CASTFLAGTDSYEQYF,TRBD2,-,TRBJ2-7,TRBV28
TGTGCCAGCAGCGTCGGTCCGACCGGGGAGCTGTTTTTT,CASSVGPTGELFF,-,few,TRBJ2-2,TRBV7-9
TGTGCCAGCAGTTTATCGCTATCTTTCAGGGGTGAGACCCACGAGCAGTACTTC,CASSLSLSFRGETHEQYF,-,-,TRBJ2-7,TRBV28
TGTGCCAGCAGTTCAGGGGGGACCTCCTACGAGCAGTACTTC,CASSSGGTSYEQYF,-,few,TRBJ2-7,TRBV28
TGTGCCTGGAGTGGAGTTAACTATGGCTACACCTTC,CAWSGVNYGYTF,-,-,TRBJ1-2,TRBV30
TGTGCCAGCAAGGGCGGGGGAGATTACGAGCAGTACTTC,CASKGGGDYEQYF,TRBD2,-,TRBJ2-7,TRBV28
TGTGCCAGCAGCGAGATTGGACAGGGTAGTCGCTACACCTTC,CASSEIGQGSRYTF,TRBD1,few,TRBJ1-2,TRBV9
TGTGCCAGCAGTTACGCGGGACCAAATCAGCCCCAGCATTTT,CASSYAGPNQPQHF,-,few,TRBJ1-5,TRBV6-5
TGTGCCAGCAGTCGGGATAACTACGAGCAGTACTTC,CASSRDNYEQYF,-,-,TRBJ2-7,TRBV6-5
TGTGCCAGCAGCCCGGGGGGGTCCGGGGATACGCAGTATTTT,CASSPGGSGDTQYF,TRBD2,-,TRBJ2-3,TRBV7-3